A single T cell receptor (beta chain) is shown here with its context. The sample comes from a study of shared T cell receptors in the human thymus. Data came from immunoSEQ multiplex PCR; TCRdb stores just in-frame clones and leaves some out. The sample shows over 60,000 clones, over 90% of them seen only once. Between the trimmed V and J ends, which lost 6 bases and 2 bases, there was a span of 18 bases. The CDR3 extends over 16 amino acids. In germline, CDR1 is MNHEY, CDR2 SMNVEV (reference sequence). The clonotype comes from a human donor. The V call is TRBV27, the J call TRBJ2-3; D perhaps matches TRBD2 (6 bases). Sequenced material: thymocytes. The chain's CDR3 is CASSRRGLLTTDTQYF. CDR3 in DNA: TGTGCCAGCAGCCGGAGGGGACTCCTCACCACAGATACGCAGTATTTT.